This TCR beta chain was recovered during a study of blood T cells in healthy people across ages. This clonotype was detected ten times or more. Together with a sample-barcoded 5' primer, a J-beta primer mix was included in a second PCR lasting about 6 to 11 cycles. TCRdb processed the 5' RACE reads anew with MiXCR; each CDR3 protein has one entry. The data hold some 790,000 distinct CDR3 sequences, with 25% to 35% observed a single time. V shed 6 bases and J 3 bases; nucleotides not matched to a gene: 10. Germline CDR1 and CDR2: SNHLY and FYNNEI. The CDR3 extends over 17 amino acids. The sequence was collected from an elderly woman in good health. Sequencing input: blood. The chain uses TRBV2 and TRBJ2-6; TRBD1 matches at 8 bases. The CDR3 sequence: CASSADRGASGANVLTF. The CDR3 DNA reads TGTGCCAGCAGCGCTGACAGGGGTGCCAGTGGGGCCAACGTCCTGACTTTC.